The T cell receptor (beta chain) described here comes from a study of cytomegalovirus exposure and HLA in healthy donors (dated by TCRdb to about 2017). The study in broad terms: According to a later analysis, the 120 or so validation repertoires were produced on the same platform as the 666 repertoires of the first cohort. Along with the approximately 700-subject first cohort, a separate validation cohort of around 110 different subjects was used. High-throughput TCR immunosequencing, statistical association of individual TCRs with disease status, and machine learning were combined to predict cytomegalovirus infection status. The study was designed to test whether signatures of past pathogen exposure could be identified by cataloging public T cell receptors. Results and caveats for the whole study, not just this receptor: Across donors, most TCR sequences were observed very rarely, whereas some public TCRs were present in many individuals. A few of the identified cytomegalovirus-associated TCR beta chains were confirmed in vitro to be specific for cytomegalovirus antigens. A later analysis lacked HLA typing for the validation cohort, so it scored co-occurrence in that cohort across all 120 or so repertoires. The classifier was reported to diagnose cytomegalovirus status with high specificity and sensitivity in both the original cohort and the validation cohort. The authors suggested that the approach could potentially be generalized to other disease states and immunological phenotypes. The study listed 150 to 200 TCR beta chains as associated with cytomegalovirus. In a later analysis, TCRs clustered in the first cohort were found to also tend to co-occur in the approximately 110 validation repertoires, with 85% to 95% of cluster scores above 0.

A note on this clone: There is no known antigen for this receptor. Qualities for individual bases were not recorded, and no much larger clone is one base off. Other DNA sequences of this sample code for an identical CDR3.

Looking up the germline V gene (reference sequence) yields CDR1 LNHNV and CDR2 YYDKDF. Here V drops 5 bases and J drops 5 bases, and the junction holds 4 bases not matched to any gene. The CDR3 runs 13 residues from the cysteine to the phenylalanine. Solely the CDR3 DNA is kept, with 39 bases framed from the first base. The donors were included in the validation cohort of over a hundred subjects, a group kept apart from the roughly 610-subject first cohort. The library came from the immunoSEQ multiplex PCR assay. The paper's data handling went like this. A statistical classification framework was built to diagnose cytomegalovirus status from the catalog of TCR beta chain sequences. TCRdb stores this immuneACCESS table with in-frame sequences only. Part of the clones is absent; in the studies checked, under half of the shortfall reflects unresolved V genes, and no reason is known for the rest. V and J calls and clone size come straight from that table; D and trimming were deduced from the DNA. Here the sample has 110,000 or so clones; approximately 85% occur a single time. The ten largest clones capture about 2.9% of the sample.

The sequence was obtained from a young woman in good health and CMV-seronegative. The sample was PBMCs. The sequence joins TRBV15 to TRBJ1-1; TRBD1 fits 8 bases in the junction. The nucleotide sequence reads TGTGCCACCAGCCCGGACAGGGCAACTGAAGCTTTCTTT. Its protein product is CATSPDRATEAFF.